This TCR beta chain is from a study of cytomegalovirus exposure and HLA in healthy donors. General observations from the study: Evidence from a later analysis indicated that most CMV-associated TCR beta chains looked HLA-restricted. Prior analysis indicated that the majority of TCR beta V segments exhibited productivity approximately 87% or approximately 30% of the time. The study carried out a later analysis of TCR beta sequences. It associated approximately 15,000 of them with specific HLA alleles at a false discovery rate of 0.05. Later analysis found that TCR beta chains associated with HLA were more clonally expanded than other, equally common chains.

On this clone itself: Its specificity is not known.

This CDR3 region has 13 residues. The germline V gene has CDR1 SGHDT and CDR2 YYEEEE. PCR amplification relied on 60 Vbeta primers (plus 13 Jbeta primers). Here immunoSEQ multiplex PCR was the method, and the copy in TCRdb shows in-frame clones only, minus some. The data contain about 82,000 clones, around 83% of them singletons. This rearrangement joins TRBV5-6 to TRBJ2-5; no reliable D call. The closer fit of TRBJ2-7 to the DNA end suggests the J call may be wrong. The TCR was taken from a man in his 70s in good health and CMV-seropositive. Material: PBMCs. CDR3 amino acids: CASSLNLKYEQYF. CDR3 in DNA: TGTGCCAGCAGCTTGAACCTTAAATACGAGCAGTACTTC.